The 3 T cell receptor beta chains below come from one sample, sequenced in a study of blood T cell repertoires in COVID-19. Assay: immunoSEQ multiplex PCR; the TCRdb copy retains only in-frame clones and omits some. This sample has about 350,000 clones, with roughly 89% found just once. The sample comprised peripheral blood. These TCRs come from a woman in her sixties with COVID-19, enrolled during active disease.

The chain links TRBV19 to TRBJ1-2; D remains unclear. V was pared by 2 bases and J by 8 bases, with 12 bases between. Germline V gene lookup returns CDR1 LNHDA and CDR2 SQIVND (reference sequence). The CDR3 is 13 residues long. The CDR3: CASSIQDGLGYTF. CDR3 bases: TGTGCCAGTAGTATACAGGATGGGCTCGGCTACACCTTC.

The gene calls are TRBV7-9 and TRBJ2-1; 9 bases map to TRBD1. The junction had 8 bases not matched to a gene; V was cut back by 5 bases and J by 3 bases. The germline V gene has CDR1 SEHNR and CDR2 FQNEAQ (reference sequence). The CDR3 has 16 residues. The CDR3 DNA follows: TGTGCCAGCAGCGATTCCGGGACAGGGAGCTACAATGAGCAGTTCTTC. Protein: CASSDSGTGSYNEQFF.

The chain employs TRBV7-8 and TRBJ2-5; 8 nucleotides agree with TRBD2. The CDR3 runs to 13 residues. Germline CDR1 reads SGHVS; CDR2 reads FQNEAQ. Germline trimming cut 5 bases from V and 9 bases from J; bases unmatched to any gene: 8. The CDR3 DNA is TGTGCCAGCAGCCACGGGAGGGAGGCGTCCCAGTACTTC. Translating it yields CASSHGREASQYF.